The source of this T cell receptor (beta chain) is a study of control samples from healthy donors and cancer patients. Some clones are missing from TCRdb's copy, which holds only in-frame ones; the method was immunoSEQ multiplex PCR. The data contain around 84,000 clones, 90% to 95% of them singletons. In germline, CDR1 is ENHRY, CDR2 SYGVKD. Trimming stripped 5 bases from V and 1 base from J, with 10 bases between. This CDR3 region has 14 residues. This receptor was identified in a young man in good health. Material for sequencing was blood. The chain couples TRBV10-3 to TRBJ2-3; D ambiguous. The CDR3 region has the DNA TGTGCCATCAGTCCTCAGTCGGGCACAGATACGCAGTATTTT. It translates to CAISPQSGTDTQYF.